This T cell receptor beta chain was profiled in a study of OX40 agonist ivuxolimab in advanced cancers. Notes on the study in general: The study found among the lowest clonal expansion in partial responders at 0.1-3.0 mg/kg. On average, CD8+ T cells had more expanded clones than CD4+.

Comments on this clone: Its antigen is still unknown.

Generated by immunoSEQ multiplex PCR, the TCRdb table keeps only in-frame clones and is missing some. The repertoire holds some 100,000 clones, with about 88% as singletons. CDR1 is MNHNS and CDR2 is SASEGT in the germline V gene. The length of the CDR3 is 13 residues. V dropped 3 bases and J dropped 2; count of bases not matched to a gene: 1. The starting material was CD4+ or CD8+ T cells sorted from blood, obtained in a trial of the OX40 agonist ivuxolimab. The chain combines TRBV6-1 with TRBJ2-7, with 7 bases lining up with TRBD1. The sequence was collected from an adult with an advanced solid tumor such as melanoma, head and neck, liver or kidney cancer. The CDR3 sequence is CASSETGPYEQYV. The CDR3 nucleotides are TGTGCCAGCAGTGAGACAGGGCCCTACGAGCAGTACGTC.